One sample yielded the 23 T cell receptor beta chains listed below, sequenced in a study of spatial heterogeneity in lung cancer. TCRdb recomputed calls from the 5' RACE reads with MiXCR, one row per CDR3 protein. The data hold some 38,000 distinct CDR3 sequences, with 7.5% observed a single time. Time point of the sample: sample taken at primary tumor resection. Whole RNA, isolated from tumor, nontumor lung or frozen PBMC, was sequenced without prior sorting. Specimen: PBMCs, collected at surgery. The origin of the receptors is a male donor with early-stage non-small cell lung cancer.

This clonotype was counted ten times or more. The gene calls are TRBV11-2 and TRBJ2-5, with 11 nucleotides matching TRBD2. V dropped 0 bases and J dropped 4; count of bases not matched to a gene: 4. This CDR3 has 16 residues. The germline V gene has CDR1 SGHAT and CDR2 FQNNGV. This chain's CDR3 is CASSLDLGLAAETQYF. CDR3 in DNA: TGTGCCAGCAGCTTAGATCTGGGACTAGCGGCAGAGACCCAGTACTTC.

This clonotype has ten or more counts. The gene calls are TRBV11-2 and TRBJ2-1; possible D gene TRBD2, 5 bases. The V end was cut by 5 bases, the J end by 7 bases, with 18 bases between. The germline gives CDR1 SGHAT, CDR2 FQNNGV. The CDR3 totals 15 residues. CDR3 residues: CASSHVLAGRNEQFF. CDR3 bases: TGTGCCAGCAGCCACGTCTTGGCGGGCCGGAATGAGCAGTTCTTC.

The sample holds many counts of this clonotype. This chain joins TRBV27 and TRBJ2-7; 10 nucleotides agree with TRBD2. V shed 6 bases and J 2 bases; nucleotides not matched to a gene: 4. Germline CDR1 is MNHEY and CDR2 is SMNVEV (reference sequence). This CDR3 has 14 residues. The CDR3 protein is CASSSGTSAYEQYF. CDR3 DNA: TGTGCCAGCAGCTCCGGGACTAGCGCCTACGAGCAGTACTTC.

This chain uses TRBV2 with TRBJ1-4; D remains ambiguous. Deletions cut 3 bases from V and 4 bases from J, with 9 bases between. This CDR3 is built from 14 residues. In germline, CDR1 is SNHLY, CDR2 FYNNEI. DNA for the CDR3: TGTGCCAGCAGTGATGGGCGGAATAATGAAAAACTGTTTTTT. This translates into CASSDGRNNEKLFF.

The chain has TRBV7-2 and TRBJ2-2, with D perhaps TRBD2 (5 bases). Germline V gene sequence: CDR1 SGHTA, CDR2 FQGNSA. There are 15 residues in the CDR3. The germline V and J ends were trimmed by 5 bases and 4 bases, with 14 bases remaining between them. The CDR3 DNA is TGTGCCAGCAGCCTAACAGCGGCCGCCACCGGGGAGCTGTTTTTT. As protein: CASSLTAAATGELFF. Using reference TRBV7-2 and TRBJ2-2 for the parts outside the CDR3, the full variable domain is GAGVSQSPSNKVTEKGKDVELRCDPISGHTALYWYRQSLGQGLEFLIYFQGNSAPDKSGLPSDRFSAERTGGSVSTLTIQRTQQEDSAVYLCASSLTAAATGELFFGEGSRLTVL.

This clonotype was seen only a few times. The chain uses TRBV12-3 or TRBV12-4 and TRBJ2-7; possible D gene TRBD2, 6 bases. V was shortened by 3 bases and J by 1 base, with 13 bases between the two germline ends. The CDR3 spans 15 residues. The CDR3 bases are TGTGCCAGCAGTTTGGGGCTCGGGGGATCCTACGAGCAGTACTTC. Its translation: CASSLGLGGSYEQYF.

This clonotype has more than one count but fewer than ten. This chain joins TRBV15 and TRBJ2-1, with 10 bases identical to TRBD1. Germline CDR1 LNHNV, CDR2 YYDKDF (reference sequence). This CDR3 has 16 amino acids. Trimming took 0 bases from V and 7 from J; bases not matched to a gene: 6. CDR3 nucleotide sequence: TGTGCCACCAGCAGAGATCTGACAGGGGGCAAGAATGAGCAGTTCTTC. The encoded protein is CATSRDLTGGKNEQFF.

The chain has TRBV15 and TRBJ2-7; D gene uncertain. The ends were cut back, 1 base at V and 3 bases at J, with 7 bases in the middle. The CDR3 has 13 residues. CDR1 LNHNV and CDR2 YYDKDF come from the germline V gene (reference sequence). CDR3 DNA: TGTGCCACCAGCAGAGGACTCGACTACGAGCAGTACGTC. Encoded protein: CATSRGLDYEQYV.

Many counts were recorded for this clonotype. The chain combines TRBV3-1 with TRBJ1-1; D gene uncertain. V lost 0 bases and J 3 bases, leaving 8 bases between the germline ends. The CDR3 extends over 14 amino acids. CDR1 is LGHDT and CDR2 is YNNKEL in the germline V gene (reference sequence). CDR3 in amino acids: CASSQDGHHTEAFF. CDR3 sequence (DNA): TGTGCCAGCAGCCAAGATGGCCACCACACTGAAGCTTTCTTT.

This clonotype was counted ten times or more. The chain is built from TRBV7-8 and TRBJ2-2, with 14 bases lining up with TRBD2. The CDR3 has 16 residues. Germline V gene data show CDR1 as SGHVS and CDR2 as FQNEAQ. The V segment lost 6 bases and the J segment 4 bases; nucleotides outside the gene matches: 4. This chain's CDR3 is CASRGLAGVGTGELFF. CDR3 nucleotides: TGTGCCAGCAGGGGACTAGCGGGAGTGGGCACCGGGGAGCTGTTTTTT. The entire variable domain, with the rest obtained from reference TRBV7-8 and TRBJ2-2, is as follows: GAGVSQSPRYKVAKRGQDVALRCDPISGHVSLFWYQQALGQGPEFLTYFQNEAQLDKSGLPSDRFFAERPEGSVSTLKIQRTQQEDSAVYLCASRGLAGVGTGELFFGEGSRLTVL.

Many counts were recorded for this clonotype. V and J are TRBV9 and TRBJ2-3, with D perhaps TRBD1 or TRBD2 (5 bases each). Deletions cut 2 bases from V and 4 bases from J, with 14 bases between. The CDR3 loop spans 15 amino acids. Looked up from germline, CDR1 is SGDLS and CDR2 is YYNGEE. In DNA, the CDR3 is TGTGCCAGCAGCGTGGGACGGATGCACGCAGATACGCAGTATTTT. Protein: CASSVGRMHADTQYF.

This clonotype was recorded a few times. The chain carries TRBV3-1 and TRBJ2-5, with D uncertain. Deletions cut 0 bases from V and 1 base from J, with 6 bases between. Germline lookup yields CDR1 LGHDT and CDR2 YNNKEL (reference sequence). The length of the CDR3 is 14 residues. CDR3 region: CASSQEGLQETQYF. DNA for the CDR3: TGTGCCAGCAGCCAAGAGGGCCTCCAAGAGACCCAGTACTTC.

This clonotype was counted at least ten times. This sequence joins TRBV30 and TRBJ2-3; the match to TRBD2 covers 8 bases. In germline, CDR1 is GTSNPN, CDR2 SVGIG (reference sequence). The CDR3 is 12 residues long. Trimming at V came to 3 bases and at J to 4 bases, leaving 0 bases not matched to a gene. This CDR3 reads CAWSGGADTQYF. Written as DNA, the CDR3 is TGTGCCTGGAGCGGGGGGGCAGATACGCAGTATTTT.

This clonotype was found many times. The chain couples TRBV7-2 to TRBJ1-4; 10 nucleotides align to TRBD1. J lost 3 bases, V lost 6 bases, and 4 bases had no gene match. CDR1 SGHTA and CDR2 FQGNSA come from the germline V gene. This CDR3 contains 15 residues. DNA of the CDR3: TGTGCCAGCAGGACAGGGGGCAGGGCTAATGAAAAACTGTTTTTT. Its translation is CASRTGGRANEKLFF.

This clonotype was seen at least ten times. V and J are TRBV28 and TRBJ1-5, with 7 bases lining up with TRBD1. The CDR3 runs 15 residues. Germline loops: CDR1 MDHEN, CDR2 SYDVKM. V lost 7 bases, J lost 1 base, and 7 bases stayed unmatched. The CDR3 loop reads CASTIPGQSNQPQHF. The CDR3 nucleotides read TGTGCCAGCACGATACCGGGACAGAGCAATCAGCCCCAGCATTTT.

This clonotype was detected only once. The rearrangement links TRBV12-3 or TRBV12-4 to TRBJ2-5; 8 bases are shared with TRBD2. This CDR3 contains 16 residues. The J segment lost 1 base and the V segment lost 2 bases, leaving 6 bases of the junction unmatched. This CDR3 is CASSLTSGAPQETQYF. In DNA form, the CDR3 reads TGTGCCAGCAGTTTAACTAGCGGAGCACCCCAAGAGACCCAGTACTTC.

This clonotype has at least ten counts. The chain has TRBV5-1 and TRBJ2-6; D is unclear. The CDR3 extends over 16 amino acids. The germline V gene has CDR1 SGHRS and CDR2 YFSETQ. Trimming took 0 bases from V and 0 from J, leaving 7 bases between them. This CDR3 reads CASSLGHSSGANVLTF. In DNA form, the CDR3 reads TGCGCCAGCAGCTTGGGCCACAGCTCTGGGGCCAACGTCCTGACTTTC.

The V gene is TRBV5-1, the J gene TRBJ2-3, with TRBD2 matching 11 bases. J lost 4 bases, V lost 10 bases, and 14 bases had no gene match. The CDR3 runs 16 residues. Per the germline V gene, CDR1 is SGHRS and CDR2 is YFSETQ. The DNA of the CDR3 is TGCGCCGACTATGGGCTAGCGGGAGGAGGCGCAGATACGCAGTATTTT. This encodes CADYGLAGGGADTQYF.

V is TRBV30 and J is TRBJ1-2; D not resolved. The CDR3 is 12 residues long. Per the germline V gene, CDR1 is GTSNPN and CDR2 is SVGIG (reference sequence). V lost 0 bases to trimming and J lost 8 bases, with 10 bases between them. CDR3 nucleotides: TGTGCCTGGAGTGTGGTGCCAACCGGCTACACCTTC. It translates to CAWSVVPTGYTF.

At least ten counts were recorded for this clonotype. V usage is TRBV2 and J usage is TRBJ1-4; TRBD1 aligns across 8 bases. Germline CDR1 and CDR2: SNHLY and FYNNEI. CDR3 length: 15 amino acids. V was pared by 6 bases and J by 6 bases, with 9 bases of the junction left unmatched. The CDR3 nucleotides are TGTGCCAGCAGAGAAACAGGACAGGGCGATGAAAAACTGTTTTTT. Protein: CASRETGQGDEKLFF.

Only a few counts were recorded for this clonotype. The rearrangement uses TRBV27 and TRBJ2-3, with 8 bases matching TRBD1. CDR3 length: 16 amino acids. The germline V gene has CDR1 MNHEY and CDR2 SMNVEV (reference sequence). V was clipped by 5 bases and J by 4 bases; unmatched bases: 11. Here the CDR3 DNA reads TGTGCCAGCAGTCTTCGTGGTGGACAGGGCCCAGATACGCAGTATTTT. It encodes CASSLRGGQGPDTQYF.

The chain uses TRBV30 and TRBJ2-6; 7 positions agree with TRBD1. The CDR3 spans 17 residues. V lost 4 bases and J lost 3; bases outside the gene matches: 12. Per germline, CDR1 GTSNPN and CDR2 SVGIG (reference sequence). The DNA of the CDR3 is TGTGCCTGGATAGGTACAGGGGAAACTAGTGGGGCCAACGTCCTGACTTTC. This translates into CAWIGTGETSGANVLTF.

This clonotype was counted many times. J is TRBJ2-3 and V is TRBV10-3; D is perhaps TRBD1 or TRBD2 (6 bases each). The CDR3 contains 13 residues. V lost 6 bases to trimming and J lost 1 base, with 8 bases between them. CDR1 is ENHRY and CDR2 is SYGVKD in the germline V gene. DNA of the CDR3: TGTGCCATCAGGGAGGGGGGCACAGATACGCAGTATTTT. It is translated as CAIREGGTDTQYF.